These 15 T cell receptor beta chains were sequenced from one sample in a study of shared clonotypes between healthy human individuals. Using immunoSEQ multiplex PCR, the repertoire was profiled, and TCRdb retains in-frame clones only, with some absent. This table has some 1.1 million clones, approximately 75% appearing once. The sample was memory CD4+ T cells from PBMCs. Subset of the sample: CD45RA-negative fraction. The receptors were sampled from a man younger than 35 in good health. Some clones in this sample may be carry-over from other donors' samples.

A single count supports this clone. This chain connects TRBV27 to TRBJ1-5, with 7 bases identical to TRBD1. V was pared by 2 bases and J by 4 bases, with 11 bases of the junction left unmatched. The CDR3 runs to 17 residues. CDR1 and CDR2 from the germline V gene are MNHEY and SMNVEV (reference sequence). CDR3 amino acids: CASSLDGKGGGNQPQHF. The CDR3 region has the DNA TGTGCCAGCAGTTTAGATGGAAAAGGGGGCGGAAATCAGCCCCAGCATTTT.

This clone came up many times. The rearrangement uses TRBV5-5 and TRBJ2-3; D is uncertain. Trimming stripped 0 bases from V and 1 base from J, with 6 bases between. In germline, CDR1 is SGHKS, CDR2 YYEKEE (reference sequence). CDR3 size: 14 residues. CDR3 in amino acids: CASSLVVRTDTQYF. In DNA form, the CDR3 reads TGTGCCAGCAGCTTGGTCGTCCGCACAGATACGCAGTATTTT.

The V and J genes are TRBV5-1 and TRBJ2-5, with 9 bases lining up with TRBD2. CDR1 SGHRS and CDR2 YFSETQ come from the germline V gene. The CDR3 is made up of 16 amino acids. V dropped 0 bases and J dropped 5; count of bases not matched to a gene: 8. The CDR3 nucleotides read TGCGCCAGCAGCTTGGGTGGCGGGAGGGCCCTTGAGACCCAGTACTTC. Translated, it gives CASSLGGGRALETQYF.

This clone was seen just once. The rearrangement joins TRBV7-8 to TRBJ2-2; D is perhaps TRBD2 (6 bases). The CDR3 runs 14 residues. Trimming cost V 1 base and J 6 bases, with 9 bases left between them. Germline values: CDR1 SGHVS, CDR2 FQNEAQ. The CDR3 DNA follows: TGTGCCAGCAGCTTAGAACTAGCCGCCGGGGAGCTGTTTTTT. Protein product: CASSLELAAGELFF.

The chain uses TRBV6-1 and TRBJ1-5, with D tentatively TRBD1 (6 bases). Germline V CDR1 and CDR2: MNHNS, SASEGT. With 3 bases removed from V and 7 bases from J, the gap between germline ends came to 13 bases. This CDR3 has 14 residues. CDR3 nucleotide sequence: TGTGCCAGCAGTGAGGGGGGCTTTGGGCAGCCCCAGCATTTT. Translation gives CASSEGGFGQPQHF.

For this clone: Other DNA sequences in this sample translate to the same CDR3. V gene TRBV10-3 combines with J gene TRBJ2-1; 13 bases align to TRBD2. The CDR3 is 17 amino acids. J was trimmed by 3 bases and V by 3 bases; bases with no gene match: 5. Germline lookup yields CDR1 ENHRY and CDR2 SYGVKD. The DNA for the CDR3 is TGTGCCATCAGTGAAAGCCGGACTAGCGGGAGCTACAATGAGCAGTTCTTC. Encoded protein: CAISESRTSGSYNEQFF.

This clone was seen just once. The chain uses TRBV13 and TRBJ2-5, with 11 positions matching TRBD2. Trimming took 2 bases from V and 5 from J; bases not matched to a gene: 1. The germline V gene encodes CDR1 PRHDT and CDR2 FYEKMQ (reference sequence). This CDR3 is built from 14 residues. The CDR3 region has the DNA TGTGCCAGCAGCTTAAGACTAGCGGGGGAGACCCAGTACTTC. The encoded protein is CASSLRLAGETQYF.

J is TRBJ1-1 and V is TRBV10-3, with a tentative D call TRBD1 (5 bases). The V gene lost 8 bases and the J gene lost 6 bases, with 16 bases spanning the gap. Germline V CDR1 and CDR2: ENHRY, SYGVKD. The CDR3 is 13 residues long. CDR3 amino acids: CAIGGGQSAEAFF. In nucleotides, the CDR3 is TGTGCCATCGGGGGAGGGCAAAGCGCTGAAGCTTTCTTT.

V is TRBV5-1 and J is TRBJ1-1; D is ambiguous. Germline loops: CDR1 SGHRS, CDR2 YFSETQ. V shed 6 bases and J shed 1 base, with 16 bases lying between them. The CDR3 has 15 residues. In DNA, the CDR3 is TGCGCCAGCACCCCGGCTGGCCAAAGGAACACTGAAGCTTTCTTT. As protein: CASTPAGQRNTEAFF.

This chain links TRBV2 with TRBJ1-5, with D tentatively TRBD1 (5 bases). This CDR3 is 15 amino acids long. The V end lost 4 bases, the J end lost 0 bases, and 10 bases lay between the germline ends. The germline gives CDR1 SNHLY, CDR2 FYNNEI. The DNA for the CDR3 is TGTGCCAGCAGTGTCGACAGCTATAGCAATCAGCCCCAGCATTTT. This gives the protein CASSVDSYSNQPQHF.

The rearrangement uses TRBV5-1 and TRBJ2-3; 9 bases fit TRBD1. The CDR3 totals 15 residues. The ends lost 3 bases at V and 4 bases at J; junction bases unmatched: 6. Germline CDR1 is SGHRS and CDR2 is YFSETQ. The CDR3: CASSWGQGPADTQYF. The CDR3 nucleotides read TGCGCCAGCAGCTGGGGACAGGGTCCCGCAGATACGCAGTATTTT.

About this clone: The sample contains more than one DNA sequence encoding this CDR3. The V gene is TRBV5-1, the J gene TRBJ2-7, with D possibly being TRBD1 (6 bases). With 4 bases removed from V and 1 base from J, the gap between germline ends came to 12 bases. CDR1 SGHRS and CDR2 YFSETQ come from the germline V gene. The CDR3 length is 14 residues. The DNA of the CDR3 is TGCGCCAGCAGCCTGGGGGACACTTCCTACGAGCAGTACTTC. Its translation is CASSLGDTSYEQYF. Supplemented by reference TRBV5-1 and TRBJ2-7, the full variable domain reads KAGVTQTPRYLIKTRGQQVTLSCSPISGHRSVSWYQQTPGQGLQFLFEYFSETQRNKGNFPGRFSGRQFSNSRSEMNVSTLELGDSALYLCASSLGDTSYEQYFGPGTRLTVT.

V is TRBV5-4 and J is TRBJ2-1, with 10 bases identical to TRBD2. The germline CDR1 and CDR2 sequences are SGHNT and YYREEE (reference sequence). J was trimmed by 6 bases and V by 3 bases; bases with no gene match: 0. CDR3 length: 13 residues. In DNA form, the CDR3 reads TGTGCCAGCAGCTCTAGCGGGGGCAATGAGCAGTTCTTC. Protein product: CASSSSGGNEQFF. Full variable domain (missing parts from reference TRBV5-4 and TRBJ2-1): ETGVTQSPTHLIKTRGQQVTLRCSSQSGHNTVSWYQQALGQGPQFIFQYYREEENGRGNFPPRFSGLQFPNYSSELNVNALELDDSALYLCASSSSGGNEQFFGPGTRLTVL.

The chain carries TRBV19 and TRBJ2-7; D is perhaps TRBD1 or TRBD2 (5 bases each). CDR3 length: 16 amino acids. V lost 5 bases and J lost 2, with 19 bases in between. CDR1 and CDR2 from the germline V gene are LNHDA and SQIVND (reference sequence). The CDR3 here is CASSSGTGTGTYEQYF. For the CDR3, the DNA is TGTGCCAGTAGTTCTGGTACCGGGACGGGAACCTACGAGCAGTACTTC.

Of note for this clone: A read error may account for a junction end that differs from germline. The chain couples TRBV5-1 to TRBJ2-2; 7 bases fit TRBD1. There are 14 residues in the CDR3. CDR1 and CDR2 from the germline V gene are SGHRS and YFSETQ. CDR3 amino acids: CASGLTGAGGELFF. For the CDR3, the DNA is TGCGCCAGCGGCTTAACAGGGGCTGGCGGGGAGCTGTTTTTT.